This T cell receptor (beta chain) emerged from a study of blood T cell repertoires in COVID-19. Study overall: Sites across the United States, Italy and Spain contributed samples from acute and convalescent COVID-19. T cells, B-cell-depleted T cells, or PBMCs provided the cDNA or gDNA that served as material.

The Seattle site enrolled patients during active infection and followed them longitudinally. V was clipped by 0 bases and J by 2 bases, with 10 bases between them. This CDR3 is 15 amino acids long. From germline, CDR1 is LGHNA and CDR2 YSLEER. Original processing methods: Reference gene primer amplification yielded estimated nucleated cell counts. Sequenced by immunoSEQ multiplex PCR; TCRdb stores in-frame clones only, minus some. V, J and clone size are those of that table, while D and trimming were read from the DNA. This repertoire shows just under 60,000 clones, about 80% found once; its top ten account for about a tenth.

The chain couples TRBV4-3 to TRBJ1-2, with a tentative D call TRBD1 (5 bases). The sequenced sample consisted of peripheral blood. The clonotype originates from a man older than 75 with COVID-19, enrolled during active disease. The CDR3 reads CASSQDEQDNYGYTF. The CDR3 region has the DNA TGCGCCAGCAGCCAAGATGAACAGGACAACTATGGCTACACCTTC.